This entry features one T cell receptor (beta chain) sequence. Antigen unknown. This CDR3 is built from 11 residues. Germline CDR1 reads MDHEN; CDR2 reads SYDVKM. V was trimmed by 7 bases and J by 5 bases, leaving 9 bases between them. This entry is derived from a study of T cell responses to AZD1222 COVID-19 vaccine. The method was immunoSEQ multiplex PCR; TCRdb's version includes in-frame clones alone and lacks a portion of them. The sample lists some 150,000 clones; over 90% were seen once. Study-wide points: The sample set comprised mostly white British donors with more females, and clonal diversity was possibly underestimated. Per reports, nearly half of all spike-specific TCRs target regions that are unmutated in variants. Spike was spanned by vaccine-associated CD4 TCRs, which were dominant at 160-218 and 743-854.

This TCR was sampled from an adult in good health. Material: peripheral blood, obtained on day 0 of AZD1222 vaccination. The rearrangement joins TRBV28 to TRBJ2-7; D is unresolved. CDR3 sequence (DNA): TGTGCCAGCACCATCTTAAACGAGCAGTACTTC. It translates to CASTILNEQYF. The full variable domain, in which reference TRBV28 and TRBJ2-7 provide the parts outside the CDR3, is DVKVTQSSRYLVKRTGEKVFLECVQDMDHENMFWYRQDPGLGLRLIYFSYDVKMKEKGDIPEGYSVSREKKERFSLILESASTNQTSMYLCASTILNEQYFGPGTRLTVT.